Presented here are 17 T cell receptor beta chains from one specimen sequenced in a study of OX40 agonist ivuxolimab in advanced cancers. TCRdb's copy holds only in-frame clones and misses some; the assay was immunoSEQ multiplex PCR. Of tens of thousands of clones listed, 70% to 90% are singletons. The input for sequencing was CD4+ or CD8+ T cells sorted from blood, taken in a trial of the OX40 agonist ivuxolimab. The receptors were sampled from an adult with an advanced solid tumor such as melanoma, head and neck, liver or kidney cancer.

V and J are TRBV7-2 and TRBJ2-2; 8 bases fit TRBD1. J lost 5 bases, V lost 4 bases, and 9 bases had no gene match. This CDR3 comprises 16 residues. CDR1 is SGHTA and CDR2 is FQGNSA in the germline V gene. For the CDR3, the DNA is TGTGCCAGCAGCTCAGCCGGCAGGGGGCTAACCGGGGAGCTGTTTTTT. Translated: CASSSAGRGLTGELFF.

This rearrangement joins TRBV15 to TRBJ2-1; 11 positions agree with TRBD2. Germline V CDR1 and CDR2: LNHNV, YYDKDF (reference sequence). The V and J ends lost 0 bases and 7 bases, in that order; junction bases with no gene match: 2. The CDR3 has 15 amino acids. CDR3 DNA: TGTGCCACCAGCAGAGATCTAGCGGGAGGTAATGAGCAGTTCTTC. Translated, it gives CATSRDLAGGNEQFF.

The chain couples TRBV4-3 to TRBJ2-7; 7 bases align to TRBD1. The CDR3 has 16 amino acids. The ends lost 0 bases at V and 2 bases at J; junction bases unmatched: 7. Germline V gives CDR1 LGHNA, CDR2 YSLEER. The CDR3 spells CASSQEWGTAAYEQYF. DNA for the CDR3: TGCGCCAGCAGCCAAGAGTGGGGGACAGCAGCCTACGAGCAGTACTTC.

V usage is TRBV10-2 and J usage is TRBJ1-5; D ambiguous. The CDR3 runs 13 residues. CDR1 is WSHSY and CDR2 is SAAADI in the germline V gene. Trimming shortened V by 3 bases and J by 4 bases, and 7 bases separated the two germline ends. The CDR3 loop is CASSETPNQPQHF. For the CDR3, the DNA is TGCGCCAGCAGTGAAACACCTAATCAGCCCCAGCATTTT.

CDR3 sequence reads: CASRSRDLGYTGELFF. The DNA of the CDR3 is TGTGCCAGCAGGTCCCGGGACTTGGGGTACACCGGGGAGCTGTTTTTT. The rearrangement links TRBV7-3 to TRBJ2-2, with D tentatively TRBD2 (6 bases). Germline V gene data show CDR1 as SGHTA and CDR2 as FQGTGA. The CDR3 consists of 16 residues. V was pared by 6 bases and J by 3 bases, with 17 bases between.

The chain recombines TRBV6-5 with TRBJ1-2; D possibly corresponds to TRBD1 (5 bases). The CDR3 contains 15 residues. Germline assignment: CDR1 MNHEY and CDR2 SVGAGI. The V end was cut by 0 bases, the J end by 5 bases, with 13 bases between. In DNA, the CDR3 is TGTGCCAGCAGTTACTCAATGGACGGGGCTTATGGCTACACCTTC. This translates into CASSYSMDGAYGYTF.

J is TRBJ2-2 and V is TRBV4-3, with D perhaps matching TRBD1 or TRBD2 (5 bases each). Germline V gene lookup returns CDR1 LGHNA and CDR2 YSLEER. The V and J ends lost 6 bases and 6 bases respectively, with 17 bases between them. The CDR3 has 15 amino acids. CDR3 in DNA: TGCGCCAGCAGGACTCTAGGGGAGTATTCCGGGGAGCTGTTTTTT. This gives the protein CASRTLGEYSGELFF.

The V call is TRBV19, the J call TRBJ1-2, with TRBD1 matching 9 bases. Germline CDR1 reads LNHDA; CDR2 reads SQIVND (reference sequence). The CDR3 has 13 amino acids. After removal of 11 bases from V and 8 bases from J, the junction contained 12 bases not matched to a gene. The CDR3 loop is CAGSGTGRVGYTF. In DNA, the CDR3 is TGTGCCGGCAGCGGGACAGGGAGGGTCGGCTACACCTTC.

The V and J genes are TRBV9 and TRBJ1-1, with a tentative D call TRBD1 (6 bases). The CDR3 runs 16 residues. Per germline, CDR1 SGDLS and CDR2 YYNGEE. Trimming took 3 bases from V and 1 from J, leaving 16 bases between them. CDR3 nucleotide sequence: TGTGCCAGCAGCGCTACAGGGACTTTTGGGAACACTGAAGCTTTCTTT. Protein product: CASSATGTFGNTEAFF.

The chain employs TRBV9 and TRBJ1-6; unclear D gene. From germline, CDR1 is SGDLS and CDR2 YYNGEE. The CDR3 totals 16 residues. V lost 3 bases and J 8 bases, leaving 18 bases between the germline ends. The CDR3 region has the DNA TGTGCCAGCAGCGCTGGGGTGGGCAGGTTAGATTCACCCCTCCACTTT. Translating gives CASSAGVGRLDSPLHF.

The J gene is TRBJ2-7, the V gene TRBV6-5; D not resolved. This CDR3 is 12 amino acids long. V was shortened by 5 bases and J by 6 bases, with 11 bases between the two germline ends. From germline, CDR1 is MNHEY and CDR2 SVGAGI. The CDR3: CASSRLGTEQYF. The CDR3 DNA follows: TGTGCCAGCAGTAGACTTGGAACCGAGCAGTACTTC.

This rearrangement joins TRBV19 to TRBJ2-7, with D perhaps assigned TRBD1 or TRBD2 (6 bases each). This CDR3 spans 12 amino acids. Germline CDR1 is LNHDA and CDR2 is SQIVND (reference sequence). The germline V and J ends were trimmed by 6 bases and 6 bases, with 12 bases remaining between them. The CDR3 spells CASSGGRSEQYF. CDR3 DNA sequence: TGTGCCAGTAGCGGGGGCCGTTCCGAGCAGTACTTC.

V is TRBV5-1 and J is TRBJ2-3; maybe TRBD1 (6 bases). V was shortened by 1 base and J by 1 base, with 16 bases between the two germline ends. The CDR3 is 17 residues long. Germline V CDR1 and CDR2: SGHRS, YFSETQ. Here the CDR3 reads CASSLYVVDRRTDTQYF. CDR3 DNA: TGCGCCAGCAGCTTGTATGTCGTAGACAGGCGCACAGATACGCAGTATTTT.

The chain is built from TRBV4-1 and TRBJ2-3; D gene uncertain. The V end lost 0 bases, the J end lost 3 bases, and 10 bases lay between the germline ends. Germline V gives CDR1 MGHRA, CDR2 YSYEKL. This CDR3 is built from 15 residues. DNA of the CDR3: TGCGCCAGCAGCCAAGAGGGCCCAGAAACAGATACGCAGTATTTT. Translating gives CASSQEGPETDTQYF.

V is TRBV27 and J is TRBJ1-1; a weak D match, TRBD1 (6 bases). The CDR3 spans 14 residues. Germline-derived CDR1 and CDR2 are MNHEY and SMNVEV (reference sequence). V lost 6 bases, J lost 4 bases, and 15 bases lay in between. CDR3 amino acids: CASSLQGVGTEAFF. DNA of the CDR3: TGTGCCAGCAGCTTACAGGGAGTGGGCACTGAAGCTTTCTTT.

This chain links TRBV30 with TRBJ1-5, with D unresolved. CDR3 size: 15 residues. Germline lookup yields CDR1 GTSNPN and CDR2 SVGIG (reference sequence). V lost 3 bases and J 7 bases, leaving 19 bases between the germline ends. CDR3 residues: CAWREELSEPQPQHF. The CDR3 DNA sequence: TGTGCCTGGAGGGAAGAATTAAGCGAACCACAGCCCCAGCATTTT. Supplemented by reference TRBV30 and TRBJ1-5, the full variable domain reads SQTIHQWPATLVQPVGSPLSLECTVEGTSNPNLYWYRQAAGRGLQLLFYSVGIGQISSEVPQNLSASRPQDRQFILSSKKLLLSDSGFYLCAWREELSEPQPQHFGDGTRLSIL.

The rearrangement links TRBV19 to TRBJ2-1; either TRBD1 or TRBD2 may fit D (5 bases each). Germline CDR1 LNHDA, CDR2 SQIVND (reference sequence). V lost 2 bases and J lost 10, with 15 bases in between. The CDR3 runs to 14 residues. For the CDR3, the DNA is TGTGCCAGTAGTATAAGGGCCAGGGAGTTCGAGCAGTTCTTC. Its protein is CASSIRAREFEQFF.